The rows below give T cell receptor beta chains drawn from one sample of a study of regulatory T cells in long-lasting Graves disease. One entry per CDR3 protein, called by TCRdb with MiXCR from the multiplex PCR reads. The data hold 450,000 to 650,000 distinct CDR3 sequences, with about 16% observed a single time. The sample was also linked to a second study, of T cells in Graves' hyperthyroidism and ophthalmopathy.

The sequencing used peripheral blood mononuclear cells (PBMCs), collected at new diagnosis, from a patient treated with antithyroid drugs. The receptor source for this set is a middle-aged woman with Graves disease. The CDR3 runs from the conserved cysteine through the conserved F or W. A D gene is named only where the DNA matches it firmly. Rows give clone size only sometimes, using once, few, many, or a class for an expanded clone.

d_gene: .; len: 16; v_gene: TRBV19; j_gene: TRBJ1-1; abundance: .; CDR3aa: CASSIGVGQLNTEAFF; CDR3nt: TGTGCCAGTAGTATAGGGGTCGGACAGCTGAACACTGAAGCTTTCTTT
d_gene: .; len: 17; v_gene: TRBV5-1; j_gene: TRBJ1-5; abundance: few; CDR3aa: CASSLRSLPGHYQPQHF; CDR3nt: TGCGCCAGCAGCTTGCGGTCACTACCGGGACATTATCAGCCCCAGCATTTT
d_gene: TRBD1; len: 15; v_gene: TRBV18; j_gene: TRBJ1-6; abundance: .; CDR3aa: CASSPSTGENSPLHF; CDR3nt: TGTGCCAGCTCACCCTCGACAGGGGAGAATTCACCCCTCCACTTT
d_gene: .; len: 15; v_gene: TRBV20-1; j_gene: TRBJ1-5; abundance: many; CDR3aa: CSARDLGVGNQPQHF; CDR3nt: TGCAGTGCTAGAGATTTGGGGGTGGGCAATCAGCCCCAGCATTTT
d_gene: TRBD1; len: 15; v_gene: TRBV5-4; j_gene: TRBJ2-5; abundance: .; CDR3aa: CASSTGTASQETQYF; CDR3nt: TGTGCCAGCAGTACCGGGACAGCGAGCCAAGAGACCCAGTACTTC
d_gene: .; len: 12; v_gene: TRBV12-3/TRBV12-4; j_gene: TRBJ1-2; abundance: many; CDR3aa: CASSSGAYGYTF; CDR3nt: TGTGCCAGCAGCTCAGGCGCCTATGGCTACACCTTC
d_gene: .; len: 15; v_gene: TRBV5-1; j_gene: TRBJ1-2; abundance: few; CDR3aa: CASSLAEGPNSGYTF; CDR3nt: TGCGCCAGCAGCTTGGCCGAGGGGCCCAACTCTGGCTACACCTTC
d_gene: .; len: 12; v_gene: TRBV20-1; j_gene: TRBJ1-6; abundance: many; CDR3aa: CSASAGSSPLHF; CDR3nt: TGCAGTGCTAGTGCGGGCAGTTCACCCCTCCACTTT
d_gene: TRBD1; len: 14; v_gene: TRBV5-1; j_gene: TRBJ1-2; abundance: .; CDR3aa: CASSPRQGGYGYTF; CDR3nt: TGCGCCAGCAGCCCCAGACAGGGGGGCTATGGCTACACCTTC
d_gene: .; len: 12; v_gene: TRBV28; j_gene: TRBJ2-4; abundance: many; CDR3aa: CASSVAKNIQYF; CDR3nt: TGTGCCAGCTCGGTAGCCAAAAACATTCAGTACTTC
d_gene: .; len: 16; v_gene: TRBV14; j_gene: TRBJ2-2; abundance: few; CDR3aa: CASSHMRQVNTGELFF; CDR3nt: TGTGCCAGCAGCCATATGAGACAGGTGAACACCGGGGAGCTGTTTTTT
d_gene: .; len: 14; v_gene: TRBV6-1; j_gene: TRBJ1-6; abundance: few; CDR3aa: CASRTTADGSPLHF; CDR3nt: TGTGCCAGCAGAACCACAGCCGACGGTTCACCCCTCCACTTT
d_gene: .; len: 15; v_gene: TRBV10-1; j_gene: TRBJ1-1; abundance: .; CDR3aa: CASSESRGGKNEAFF; CDR3nt: TGCGCCAGCAGTGAGTCAAGGGGGGGTAAGAATGAAGCTTTCTTT
d_gene: .; len: 15; v_gene: TRBV28; j_gene: TRBJ1-1; abundance: many; CDR3aa: CASSLLAGEFTEAFF; CDR3nt: TGTGCCAGCAGTTTATTGGCAGGGGAGTTCACTGAAGCTTTCTTT
d_gene: TRBD1; len: 14; v_gene: TRBV6-1; j_gene: TRBJ2-3; abundance: many; CDR3aa: CAGLGQANTDTQYF; CDR3nt: TGTGCCGGACTCGGACAGGCCAACACAGATACGCAGTATTTT
d_gene: .; len: 15; v_gene: TRBV28; j_gene: TRBJ2-7; abundance: .; CDR3aa: CASSLGGAVPYEQYF; CDR3nt: TGTGCCAGCAGTTTAGGGGGGGCAGTGCCCTACGAGCAGTACTTC
d_gene: .; len: 13; v_gene: TRBV20-1; j_gene: TRBJ1-2; abundance: many; CDR3aa: CSARAPLDYGYTF; CDR3nt: TGCAGTGCTAGGGCCCCTTTGGACTATGGCTACACCTTC
d_gene: TRBD1; len: 17; v_gene: TRBV11-1; j_gene: TRBJ2-3; abundance: many; CDR3aa: CASSPGQGFSGTDTQYF; CDR3nt: TGTGCCAGCAGTCCGGGACAGGGCTTTTCGGGTACAGATACGCAGTATTTT
d_gene: .; len: 12; v_gene: TRBV2; j_gene: TRBJ2-1; abundance: many; CDR3aa: CASKNGGLEQFF; CDR3nt: TGTGCCAGCAAAAACGGCGGTCTTGAGCAGTTCTTC
d_gene: .; len: 16; v_gene: TRBV6-2/TRBV6-3; j_gene: TRBJ1-5; abundance: few; CDR3aa: CASSSSWTVYNQPQHF; CDR3nt: TGTGCCAGCAGTTCGTCCTGGACCGTCTATAATCAGCCCCAGCATTTT
d_gene: .; len: 15; v_gene: TRBV6-2/TRBV6-3; j_gene: TRBJ1-6; abundance: .; CDR3aa: CASSYGGGNNSPLHF; CDR3nt: TGTGCCAGCAGTTACGGTGGGGGAAATAATTCACCCCTCCACTTT
d_gene: .; len: 13; v_gene: TRBV15; j_gene: TRBJ1-2; abundance: many; CDR3aa: CATSSPGGEGYTF; CDR3nt: TGTGCCACCAGCAGCCCCGGGGGCGAGGGCTACACCTTC
d_gene: .; len: 16; v_gene: TRBV18; j_gene: TRBJ1-6; abundance: few; CDR3aa: CASSPQSRQSNSPLHF; CDR3nt: TGTGCCAGCTCACCTCAATCTCGACAGAGTAATTCACCCCTCCACTTT
d_gene: .; len: 12; v_gene: TRBV28; j_gene: TRBJ2-4; abundance: few; CDR3aa: CASSSAHSAQYF; CDR3nt: TGTGCCAGCAGTTCCGCCCACTCAGCTCAGTACTTC
d_gene: .; len: 16; v_gene: TRBV4-1; j_gene: TRBJ2-3; abundance: few; CDR3aa: CASSQDPGPPTDTQYF; CDR3nt: TGCGCCAGCAGCCAAGATCCAGGGCCTCCGACCGATACGCAGTATTTT
d_gene: .; len: 12; v_gene: TRBV19; j_gene: TRBJ1-1; abundance: .; CDR3aa: CASTLGSGKAFF; CDR3nt: TGTGCCAGTACCTTAGGATCTGGAAAAGCTTTCTTT
d_gene: .; len: 15; v_gene: TRBV3-1; j_gene: TRBJ2-7; abundance: many; CDR3aa: CASSQNTGRSLKQYF; CDR3nt: TGTGCCAGCAGCCAAAACACCGGCAGATCGCTCAAGCAGTACTTC
d_gene: .; len: 17; v_gene: TRBV18; j_gene: TRBJ2-4; abundance: .; CDR3aa: CASSLTAAGGGKNIQYF; CDR3nt: TGTGCCAGCTCACTAACAGCAGCCGGGGGCGGGAAAAACATTCAGTACTTC
d_gene: TRBD1; len: 15; v_gene: TRBV5-1; j_gene: TRBJ2-1; abundance: many; CDR3aa: CASSLEGQGYNEQFF; CDR3nt: TGCGCCAGCAGCTTGGAGGGACAGGGCTACAATGAGCAGTTCTTC
d_gene: .; len: 15; v_gene: TRBV19; j_gene: TRBJ1-5; abundance: .; CDR3aa: CASTLGSGLNQPQHF; CDR3nt: TGTGCCAGTACCCTGGGATCGGGGCTCAATCAGCCCCAGCATTTT
d_gene: TRBD1; len: 15; v_gene: TRBV5-1; j_gene: TRBJ1-5; abundance: many; CDR3aa: CASSRTGQWDQPQHF; CDR3nt: TGCGCCAGCAGCCGGACGGGACAGTGGGATCAGCCCCAGCATTTT
d_gene: .; len: 14; v_gene: TRBV20-1; j_gene: TRBJ2-1; abundance: few; CDR3aa: CSASTGYPYNEQFF; CDR3nt: TGCAGTGCTAGTACAGGGTACCCCTACAATGAGCAGTTCTTC
d_gene: TRBD1; len: 13; v_gene: TRBV6-2/TRBV6-3; j_gene: TRBJ1-1; abundance: many; CDR3aa: CASSDLRGTEAFF; CDR3nt: TGTGCCAGCAGTGATCTCAGGGGGACTGAAGCTTTCTTT
d_gene: .; len: 15; v_gene: TRBV3-1; j_gene: TRBJ1-6; abundance: few; CDR3aa: CASSRGGSLNSPLHF; CDR3nt: TGTGCCAGCAGCCGGGGGGGGTCTTTGAATTCACCCCTCCACTTT
d_gene: .; len: 15; v_gene: TRBV7-3; j_gene: TRBJ1-1; abundance: many; CDR3aa: CASSLIGRGSTEAFF; CDR3nt: TGTGCCAGCAGCCTAATCGGTCGGGGGTCAACTGAAGCTTTCTTT
d_gene: TRBD1; len: 15; v_gene: TRBV6-1; j_gene: TRBJ1-5; abundance: .; CDR3aa: CASSLGTGDRQPQHF; CDR3nt: TGTGCCAGCAGCCTTGGGACAGGCGATCGACAGCCCCAGCATTTT